A selection of T cell receptor beta chains follows, all from one sample in a study of cytomegalovirus exposure and HLA in healthy donors. TCRdb's table, derived via immunoSEQ multiplex PCR, lists solely in-frame clones and lacks some. The sample shows 130,000 to 150,000 clones, around 83% of them seen only once. Source material: PBMCs. The receptors here all came from a male donor in good health and CMV-seropositive. Each CDR3 is given with its conserved first and last residue. D genes are given only for firm matches. Size tells how often a clone was seen (once, few, many) or the class of an expanded clone, and some rows leave it out.

V gene	D gene	J gene	clone size	CDR3 DNA	CDR3 protein
TRBV5-8	-	TRBJ1-3	-	TGTGCCAGCAGCTTGGATGGGGGCGAAGGAAACACCATATATTTT	CASSLDGGEGNTIYF
TRBV9	-	TRBJ1-2	-	TGTGCCAGCAGCGCAACAGGGTCCTCTCGGTATGGCTACACCTTC	CASSATGSSRYGYTF
TRBV6-5	TRBD1	TRBJ2-1	-	TGTGCCAGCGGCTCCGGGACAGGGTCCTACAATGAGCAGTTCTTC	CASGSGTGSYNEQFF
TRBV27	TRBD2	TRBJ2-1	-	TGTGCCAGCAGTTTCGGACTAGCGGAGGCCTACAATGAGCAGTTCTTC	CASSFGLAEAYNEQFF
TRBV6-6	-	TRBJ2-7	-	TGTGCCAGCAGTTCCCCATCCTACGAGCAGTACTTC	CASSSPSYEQYF
TRBV7-9	-	TRBJ1-1	few	TGTGCCAGCAGCTTAGGCCAGATGAACACTGAAGCTTTCTTT	CASSLGQMNTEAFF
TRBV7-9	-	TRBJ1-6	-	TGTGCCAGCAGCGGTGGGGGGGACCCCAATTCACCCCTCCACTTT	CASSGGGDPNSPLHF
TRBV28	-	TRBJ2-2	-	TGTGCCAGCAGTTTTATCACAGAGATCACCGGGGAGCTGTTTTTT	CASSFITEITGELFF
TRBV2	TRBD1	TRBJ2-1	-	TGTGCCAGCAGTGAAGCCCCCGGGACAGACTTCAATGAGCAGTTCTTC	CASSEAPGTDFNEQFF
TRBV9	TRBD2	TRBJ2-3	few	TGTGCCAGCAGCATTGGACTAGCGAGCACAGATACGCAGTATTTT	CASSIGLASTDTQYF
TRBV5-1	TRBD2	TRBJ2-3	few	TGCGCCAGCAGCTTGGGCAGCGGGAGGGGAACAGATACGCAGTATTTT	CASSLGSGRGTDTQYF
TRBV5-4	-	TRBJ1-3	-	TGTGCCAGCAGCTTGGGACAGTCCGGAAACACCATATATTTT	CASSLGQSGNTIYF
TRBV7-9	-	TRBJ2-7	-	TGTTCCAGCAGCAACCGGGACATAACCTACGAGCAGTACTTC	CSSSNRDITYEQYF
TRBV9	TRBD2	TRBJ2-1	-	TGTGCCAGCAGCGTGGGACTAGCGGGAGGTGACCTCAATGAGCAGTTCTTC	CASSVGLAGGDLNEQFF
TRBV7-3	-	TRBJ1-1	once	TGTGCCAGCAGCGGCGGACAGCTCATGAACACTGAAGCTTTCTTT	CASSGGQLMNTEAFF
TRBV30	-	TRBJ2-7	-	TGTGCCTGGAGTGTACTGGAGATCTCCTACGAGCAGTACTTC	CAWSVLEISYEQYF
TRBV5-4	-	TRBJ2-7	-	TGTGCCAGCAGCTTGGGACCCGACAGCTACGAGCAGTACTTC	CASSLGPDSYEQYF
TRBV27	-	TRBJ1-1	-	TGTGCCAGCAGTGCCATCAGGAACACTGAAGCTTTCTTT	CASSAIRNTEAFF
TRBV7-3	TRBD1	TRBJ2-1	-	TGTGCCAGCAGCACCCAGGGTAGGGACAGGGGGCGGAATGAGCAGTTCTTC	CASSTQGRDRGRNEQFF
TRBV14	-	TRBJ1-2	few	TGTGCCAGCAGCATCGCGGGGGTGCGCTATGGCTACACCTTC	CASSIAGVRYGYTF
TRBV4-1	-	TRBJ1-1	-	TGCGCCAGCAGCCTCAGGGGTACTGAAGCTTTCTTT	CASSLRGTEAFF
TRBV11-3	-	TRBJ2-1	-	TGTGCCAGCAGCCCCACTTCTTCCTACAATGAGCAGTTCTTC	CASSPTSSYNEQFF
TRBV29-1	TRBD1	TRBJ1-2	-	TGCAGCGTTGGGGGCCGGACAGGTACCTATGGCTACACCTTC	CSVGGRTGTYGYTF
TRBV9	TRBD1	TRBJ2-4	once	TGTGCCAGCAGCGTGGGGAAGGGCCCCGGGACAGCAACTATAGCCAAAAACATTCAGTACTTC	CASSVGKGPGTATIAKNIQYF
TRBV5-1	TRBD1	TRBJ1-6	few	TGCGCCAGCAGCTTCGGGACAGGGGATAATTCACCCCTCCACTTT	CASSFGTGDNSPLHF
TRBV7-9	-	TRBJ1-1	-	TGTGCCAGCAGCTTAAGTTTAGGGGGAGCAGCTTTCTTT	CASSLSLGGAAFF
TRBV7-6	TRBD2	TRBJ2-7	-	TGTGCCAGCAGCTTAGTGAGCGGGGGGTGGTACGAGCAGTACTTC	CASSLVSGGWYEQYF
TRBV19	TRBD2	TRBJ2-2	-	TGTGCCAGTAGGCTTCCGGCTAGCGGGAGTCGGGAGCTGTTTTTT	CASRLPASGSRELFF
TRBV6-1	TRBD2	TRBJ2-3	few	TGTGCCAGCAGTGAATGGTCTAGCGGGGGGAGCACAGATACGCAGTATTTT	CASSEWSSGGSTDTQYF
TRBV27	TRBD2	TRBJ2-7	-	TGTGCCAGCAGTAGACTAGCGGGGACTCACGAGCAGTACTTC	CASSRLAGTHEQYF
TRBV5-4	TRBD2	TRBJ2-1	-	TGTGCCAGCAGCTCCGGACTAGCGGCTAACAATGAGCAGTTCTTC	CASSSGLAANNEQFF
TRBV19	TRBD1	TRBJ2-2	-	TGTGCCAGTAGTATTGGGACAGGGATTTACACCGGGGAGCTGTTTTTT	CASSIGTGIYTGELFF
TRBV7-3	TRBD1	TRBJ1-1	-	TGTGCCAGCAGCTTAGGACAGGGGGGTCATGAAGCTTTCTTT	CASSLGQGGHEAFF
TRBV23-1	-	TRBJ2-7	-	TGCGCCAGCAGTCCGCCAGGGTCCTCCTACGAGCAGTACTTC	CASSPPGSSYEQYF
TRBV28	TRBD1	TRBJ1-5	-	TGTGCCAGCAGCCAAACCAGGACAGGGAATAGCAATCAGCCCCAGCATTTT	CASSQTRTGNSNQPQHF
TRBV19	TRBD2	TRBJ2-7	once	TGTGCCAGTAGTTTTCGGCCTAGCGGGAACTACGAGCAGTACTTC	CASSFRPSGNYEQYF
TRBV7-3	TRBD2	TRBJ2-3	few	TGTGCCAGCAGCACGACTAGCGGGAAGCCAGATACGCAGTATTTT	CASSTTSGKPDTQYF
TRBV2	TRBD1	TRBJ1-6	few	TGTGCCAGCAGGCGAATACAGGGGAACTATAATTCACCCCTCCACTTT	CASRRIQGNYNSPLHF
TRBV6-1	-	TRBJ1-1	-	TGTGCCACCGTACCCGGACGCGGGGTCGCTGAAGCTTTCTTT	CATVPGRGVAEAFF
TRBV4-3	-	TRBJ1-4	-	TGCGCCAGCAGCCAAGCAGAACGCAGTGAAAAACTGTTTTTT	CASSQAERSEKLFF
TRBV18	-	TRBJ1-1	-	TGTGCCAGCTCACCACCGTTTAGGACAACGAACACTGAAGCTTTCTTT	CASSPPFRTTNTEAFF
TRBV30	TRBD2	TRBJ2-5	-	TGTGCCTGGGTTCCCCGGGAGGCGGGAGGGGGGGAGACCCAGTACTTC	CAWVPREAGGGETQYF
TRBV5-1	TRBD1	TRBJ2-5	-	TGCGCCAGCAGCTTGCAGACAGGGGAAGAGACCCAGTACTTC	CASSLQTGEETQYF
TRBV13	-	TRBJ1-2	-	TGTGCCAGCAGCTTACCGACAGCTAACTATGGCTACACCTTC	CASSLPTANYGYTF
TRBV10-1	TRBD1	TRBJ2-1	once	TGCGCCAGCAGTGAGGACAGGGTAGGGTTCAATGAGCAGTTCTTC	CASSEDRVGFNEQFF
TRBV6-5	-	TRBJ1-4	-	TGTGCCAGCAGTTCCTTGACAGGTGGTAATGAAAAACTGTTTTTT	CASSSLTGGNEKLFF